This is a list of T cell receptor beta chains from one sample in a study of beta chain features in type 1 diabetes. The assay was immunoSEQ multiplex PCR, and TCRdb's table has in-frame clones only and misses some. The repertoire holds 150,000 to 200,000 clones, with roughly 9% as singletons. Sequenced sample: central memory CD4+ T cells from blood. Source of these receptors: a woman aged 30 to 39 with type 1 diabetes. CDR3s include the opening cysteine and the closing phenylalanine or tryptophan. Only some rows state a clone size, as once, few, many or a class for expanded clones.

>TRBV18|TRBJ2-3|few
CASSPPTGADTQYF
>TRBV5-1|TRBJ1-1|-
CASSIQTGTGGTEAFF
>TRBV4-1|TRBJ1-5|few
CASSHYRVSNQPQHF
>TRBV5-1|TRBJ2-7|few
CASSSPGTSGRLYEQYF
>TRBV5-1|TRBJ1-4|-
CASSPGTAIIMANEKLFF
>TRBV4-1|TRBJ2-5|-
CASSQDGTSSQETQYF
>TRBV5-4|TRBJ2-2|-
CASSQVIWQTGRGGELFF
>TRBV5-1|TRBJ2-5|-
CASSFQGGSGWETQYF
>TRBV2|TRBJ2-3|few
CASRPPSGVTTDTQYF
>TRBV7-9|TRBJ2-1|-
CASSRGLAGDNEQFF
>TRBV28|TRBJ1-2|-
CASTLTAALDYGYTF
>TRBV2|TRBJ2-5|few
CASSLDRGQETQYF
>TRBV15|TRBJ2-1|few
CATSREGGTYNEQFF
>TRBV11-2|TRBJ2-7|-
CASSPTGGLSYEQYF
>TRBV19|TRBJ1-5|few
CASSILDRGNQPQHF
>TRBV11-1|TRBJ2-7|few
CASSPDREEQYF
>TRBV21-1|TRBJ1-1|few
CASSRTGTNTEAFF
>TRBV4-1|TRBJ2-5|-
CASSQEGGVETQYF
>TRBV11-1|TRBJ2-1|-
CASSLHEGEYNEQFF
>TRBV2|TRBJ2-3|few
CASSPYTDTQYF
>TRBV28|TRBJ1-2|-
CASSYIRGAYGYTF
>TRBV29-1|TRBJ2-7|few
CSVVRQGANYEQYF
>TRBV19|TRBJ1-1|few
CASSVLGDSKAFF
>TRBV2|TRBJ2-7|few
CASSSDRGHEQYF
>TRBV19|TRBJ2-1|few
CASTGSGYMGSNEQFF
>TRBV11-1|TRBJ1-4|few
CASSRTGIDEKLFF
>TRBV19|TRBJ2-1|-
CATSTGEINNEQFF
>TRBV4-1|TRBJ2-7|-
CASSREIGNYEQYF
>TRBV28|TRBJ2-1|-
CASSLYRPGEQFF
>TRBV6-1|TRBJ2-7|few
CASRARGQTTYEQYF
>TRBV30|TRBJ2-7|few
CARSGQGNSYEQYF
>TRBV9|TRBJ2-3|-
CASSVEGTGMNTQYF
>TRBV29-1|TRBJ2-2|-
CSVDKNTGELFF
>TRBV28|TRBJ2-1|few
CASSLSGRPYNEQFF
>TRBV6-6|TRBJ2-7|-
CACTSDSYEQYF
>TRBV28|TRBJ1-2|-
CASSRDGGGGYTF
>TRBV7-8|TRBJ2-3|few
CASSLLTSGSTDTQYF
>TRBV18|TRBJ1-2|few
CASSGGQDYGYTF
>TRBV29-1|TRBJ2-2|few
CSGRGTSGKVGELFF
>TRBV4-2|TRBJ1-2|few
CASSQGSADTNYGYTF
>TRBV29-1|TRBJ2-5|-
CSARTGLRETQYF